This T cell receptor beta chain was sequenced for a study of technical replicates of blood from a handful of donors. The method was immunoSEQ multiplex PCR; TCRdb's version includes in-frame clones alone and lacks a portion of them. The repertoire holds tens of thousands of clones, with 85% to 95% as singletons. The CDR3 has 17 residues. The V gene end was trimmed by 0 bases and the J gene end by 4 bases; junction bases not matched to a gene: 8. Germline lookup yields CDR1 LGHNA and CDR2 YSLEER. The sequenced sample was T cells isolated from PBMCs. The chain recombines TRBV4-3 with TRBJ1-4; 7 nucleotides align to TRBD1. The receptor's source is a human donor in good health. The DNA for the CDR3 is TGCGCCAGCAGCCAAGACTTGGCGGGACAGCTTAATGAAAAACTGTTTTTT. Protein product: CASSQDLAGQLNEKLFF.